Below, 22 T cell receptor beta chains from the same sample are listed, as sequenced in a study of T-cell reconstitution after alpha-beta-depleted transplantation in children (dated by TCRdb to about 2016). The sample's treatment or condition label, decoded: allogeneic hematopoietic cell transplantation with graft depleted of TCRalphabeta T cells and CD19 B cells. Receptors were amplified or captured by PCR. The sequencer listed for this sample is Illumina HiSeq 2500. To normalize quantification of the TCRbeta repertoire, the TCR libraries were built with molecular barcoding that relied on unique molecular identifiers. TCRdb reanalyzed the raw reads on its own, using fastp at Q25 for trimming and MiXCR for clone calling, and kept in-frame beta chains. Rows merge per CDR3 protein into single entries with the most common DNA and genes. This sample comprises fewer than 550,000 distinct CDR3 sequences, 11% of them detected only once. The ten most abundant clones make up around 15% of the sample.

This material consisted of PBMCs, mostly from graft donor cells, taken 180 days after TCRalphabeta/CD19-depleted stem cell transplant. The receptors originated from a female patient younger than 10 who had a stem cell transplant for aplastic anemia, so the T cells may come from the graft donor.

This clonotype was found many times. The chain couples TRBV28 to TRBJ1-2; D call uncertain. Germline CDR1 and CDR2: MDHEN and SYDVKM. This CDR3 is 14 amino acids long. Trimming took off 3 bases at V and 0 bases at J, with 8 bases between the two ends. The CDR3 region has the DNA TGTGCCAGCAGTTTGTGGCAGACTAACTATGGCTACACCTTC. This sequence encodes CASSLWQTNYGYTF.

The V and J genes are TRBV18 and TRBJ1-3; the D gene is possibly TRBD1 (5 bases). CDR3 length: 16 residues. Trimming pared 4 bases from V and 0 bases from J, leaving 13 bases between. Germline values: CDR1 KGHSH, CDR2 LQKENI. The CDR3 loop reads CASSLPGPVSGNTIYF. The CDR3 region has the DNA TGTGCCAGCTCACTACCGGGACCCGTCTCTGGAAACACCATATATTTT. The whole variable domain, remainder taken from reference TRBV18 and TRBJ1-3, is NAGVMQNPRHLVRRRGQEARLRCSPMKGHSHVYWYRQLPEEGLKFMVYLQKENIIDESGMPKERFSAEFPKEGPSILRIQQVVRGDSAAYFCASSLPGPVSGNTIYFGEGSWLTVV.

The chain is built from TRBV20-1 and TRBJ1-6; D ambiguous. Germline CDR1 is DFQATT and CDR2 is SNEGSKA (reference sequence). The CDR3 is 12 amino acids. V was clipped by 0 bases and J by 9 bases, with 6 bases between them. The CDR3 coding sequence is TGCAGTGCTAGAGATCGGAGTTCACCCCTCCACTTT. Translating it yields CSARDRSSPLHF.

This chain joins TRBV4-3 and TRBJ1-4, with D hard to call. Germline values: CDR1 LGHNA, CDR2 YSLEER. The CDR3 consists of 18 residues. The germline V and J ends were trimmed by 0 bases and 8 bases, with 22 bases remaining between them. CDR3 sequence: CASSQDWVGRGVEEKLFF. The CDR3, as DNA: TGCGCCAGCAGCCAAGATTGGGTCGGTCGCGGGGTAGAAGAAAAACTGTTTTTT.

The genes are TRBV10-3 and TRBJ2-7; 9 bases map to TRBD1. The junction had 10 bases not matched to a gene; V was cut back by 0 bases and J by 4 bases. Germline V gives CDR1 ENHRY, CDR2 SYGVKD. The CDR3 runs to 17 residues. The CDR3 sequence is CAISESGRGQGRYEQYV. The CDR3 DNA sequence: TGTGCCATCAGTGAGTCAGGCAGGGGACAGGGAAGATACGAGCAGTACGTC.

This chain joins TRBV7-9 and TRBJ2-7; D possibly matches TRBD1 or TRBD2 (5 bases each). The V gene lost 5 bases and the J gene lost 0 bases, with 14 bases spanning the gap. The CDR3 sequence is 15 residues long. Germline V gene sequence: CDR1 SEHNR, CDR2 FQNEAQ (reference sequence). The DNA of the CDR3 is TGTGCCAGCAGCCCTGACTCTGGGGGCTCCTACGAGCAGTACGTC. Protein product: CASSPDSGGSYEQYV.

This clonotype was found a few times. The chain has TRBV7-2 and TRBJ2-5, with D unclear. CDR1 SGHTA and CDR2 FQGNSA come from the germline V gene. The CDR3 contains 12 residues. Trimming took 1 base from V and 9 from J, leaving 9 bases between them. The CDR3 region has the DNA TGTGCCAGCAGCTTAGAGGCCCCCTCCCAGTACTTC. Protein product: CASSLEAPSQYF.

The CDR3 DNA is TGCAGTGCTAGAGTGGGGGTGGTACGCCCGGTTGGACCCTACGAGCAGTACGTC. Amino acids: CSARVGVVRPVGPYEQYV. The genes are TRBV20-1 and TRBJ2-7; D possibly matches TRBD1 or TRBD2 (5 bases each). CDR1 DFQATT and CDR2 SNEGSKA come from the germline V gene (reference sequence). There are 18 residues in the CDR3. V shed 1 base and J shed 2 bases, with 24 bases lying between them.

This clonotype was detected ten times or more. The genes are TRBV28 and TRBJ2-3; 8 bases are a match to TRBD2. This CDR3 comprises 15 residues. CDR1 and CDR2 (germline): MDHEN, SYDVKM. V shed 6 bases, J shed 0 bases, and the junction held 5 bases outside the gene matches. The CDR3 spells CASRTSDSSTDTQYF. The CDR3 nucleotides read TGTGCCAGCAGGACTAGCGACTCAAGCACAGATACGCAGTATTTT. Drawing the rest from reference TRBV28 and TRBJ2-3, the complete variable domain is DVKVTQSSRYLVKRTGEKVFLECVQDMDHENMFWYRQDPGLGLRLIYFSYDVKMKEKGDIPEGYSVSREKKERFSLILESASTNQTSMYLCASRTSDSSTDTQYFGPGTRLTVL.

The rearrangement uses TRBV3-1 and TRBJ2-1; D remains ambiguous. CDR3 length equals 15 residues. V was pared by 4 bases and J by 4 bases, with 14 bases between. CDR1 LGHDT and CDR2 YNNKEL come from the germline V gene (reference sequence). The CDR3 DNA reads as TGTGCCAGCAGCCCCCACCTCTACTTGTACAATGAGCAGTTCTTC. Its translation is CASSPHLYLYNEQFF.

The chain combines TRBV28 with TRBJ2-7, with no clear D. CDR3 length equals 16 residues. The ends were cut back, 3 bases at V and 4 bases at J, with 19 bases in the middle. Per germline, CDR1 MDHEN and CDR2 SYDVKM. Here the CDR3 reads CASSFFVGARIYEQYF. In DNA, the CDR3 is TGTGCCAGCAGTTTTTTTGTCGGTGCCAGGATTTACGAGCAGTACTTC.

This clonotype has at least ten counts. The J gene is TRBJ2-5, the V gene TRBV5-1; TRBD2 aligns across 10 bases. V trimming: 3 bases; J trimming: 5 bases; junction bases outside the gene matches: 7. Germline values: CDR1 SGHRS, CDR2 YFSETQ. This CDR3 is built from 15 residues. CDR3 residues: CASSSSGGHRETQYF. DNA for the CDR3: TGCGCCAGCAGCTCTAGCGGGGGCCATAGGGAGACCCAGTACTTC.

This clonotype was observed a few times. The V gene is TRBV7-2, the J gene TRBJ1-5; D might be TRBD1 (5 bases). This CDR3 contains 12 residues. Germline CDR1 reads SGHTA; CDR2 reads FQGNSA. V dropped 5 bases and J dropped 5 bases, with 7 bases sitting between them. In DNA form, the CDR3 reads TGTGCCAGCAGCGTCAGGGATCAGCCCCAGCATTTT. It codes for CASSVRDQPQHF.

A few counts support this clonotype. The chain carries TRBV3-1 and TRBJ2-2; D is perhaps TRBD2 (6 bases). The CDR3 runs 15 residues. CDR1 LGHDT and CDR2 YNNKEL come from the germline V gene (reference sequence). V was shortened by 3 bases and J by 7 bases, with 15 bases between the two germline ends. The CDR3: CASSHLLGRSGELFF. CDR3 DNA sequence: TGTGCCAGCAGCCACTTACTAGGGAGGAGCGGGGAGCTGTTTTTT.

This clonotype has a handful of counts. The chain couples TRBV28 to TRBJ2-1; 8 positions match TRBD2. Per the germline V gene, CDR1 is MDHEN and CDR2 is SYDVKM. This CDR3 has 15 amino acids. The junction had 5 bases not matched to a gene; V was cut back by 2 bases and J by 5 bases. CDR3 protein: CASSLLSGTHNEQFF. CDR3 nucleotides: TGTGCCAGCAGTTTACTTAGCGGGACCCACAATGAGCAGTTCTTC. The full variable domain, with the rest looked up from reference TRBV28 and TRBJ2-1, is DVKVTQSSRYLVKRTGEKVFLECVQDMDHENMFWYRQDPGLGLRLIYFSYDVKMKEKGDIPEGYSVSREKKERFSLILESASTNQTSMYLCASSLLSGTHNEQFFGPGTRLTVL.

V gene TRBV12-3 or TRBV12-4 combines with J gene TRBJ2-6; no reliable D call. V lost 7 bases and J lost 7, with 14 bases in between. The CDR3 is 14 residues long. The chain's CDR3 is CASTTLLGANVLTF. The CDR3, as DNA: TGTGCCAGCACAACTCTTCTCGGCGCCAACGTCCTGACTTTC.

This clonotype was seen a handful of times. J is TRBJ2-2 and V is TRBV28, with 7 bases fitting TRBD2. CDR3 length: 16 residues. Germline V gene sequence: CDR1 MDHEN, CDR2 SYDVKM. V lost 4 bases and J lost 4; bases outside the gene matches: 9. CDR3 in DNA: TGTGCCAGCAGTTCCCTCCGGGAGCGGGGCACCGGGGAGCTGTTTTTT. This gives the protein CASSSLRERGTGELFF.

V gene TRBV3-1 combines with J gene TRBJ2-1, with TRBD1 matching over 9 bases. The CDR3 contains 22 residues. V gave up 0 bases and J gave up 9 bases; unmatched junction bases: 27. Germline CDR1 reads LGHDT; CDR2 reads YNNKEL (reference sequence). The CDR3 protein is CASSQEWVYRLLPGTGTGEQFF. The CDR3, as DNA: TGTGCCAGCAGCCAAGAGTGGGTGTATCGGCTTCTCCCCGGGACAGGGACCGGTGAGCAGTTCTTC.

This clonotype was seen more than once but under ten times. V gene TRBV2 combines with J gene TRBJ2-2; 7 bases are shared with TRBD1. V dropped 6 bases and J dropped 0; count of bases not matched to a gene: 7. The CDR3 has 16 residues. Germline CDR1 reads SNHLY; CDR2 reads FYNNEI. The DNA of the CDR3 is TGTGCCAGCAGGAGGGGGACAGTCGCGAACACCGGGGAGCTGTTTTTT. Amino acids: CASRRGTVANTGELFF.

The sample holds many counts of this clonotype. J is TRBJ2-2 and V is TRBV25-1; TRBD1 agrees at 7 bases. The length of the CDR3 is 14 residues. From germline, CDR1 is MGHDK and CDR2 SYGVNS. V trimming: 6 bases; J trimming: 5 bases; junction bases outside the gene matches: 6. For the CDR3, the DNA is TGTGCCAGCAGCGGGGACAGTGGGACCGGGGAGCTGTTTTTT. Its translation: CASSGDSGTGELFF.

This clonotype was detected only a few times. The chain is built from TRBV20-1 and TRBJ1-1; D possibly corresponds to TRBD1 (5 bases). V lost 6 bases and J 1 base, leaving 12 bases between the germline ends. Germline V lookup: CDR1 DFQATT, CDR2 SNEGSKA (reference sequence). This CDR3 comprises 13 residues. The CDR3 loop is CSAREQRNTEAFF. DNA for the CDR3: TGCAGTGCCAGGGAACAGCGGAACACTGAAGCTTTCTTT.

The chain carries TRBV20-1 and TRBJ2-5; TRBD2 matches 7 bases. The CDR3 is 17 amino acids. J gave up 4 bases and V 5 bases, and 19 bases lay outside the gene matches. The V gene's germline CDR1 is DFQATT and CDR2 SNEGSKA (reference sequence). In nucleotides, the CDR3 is TGCAGTGCTCGCAACTCAAAGCGGGGAGGATGGCGAGAGACCCAGTACTTC. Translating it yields CSARNSKRGGWRETQYF.